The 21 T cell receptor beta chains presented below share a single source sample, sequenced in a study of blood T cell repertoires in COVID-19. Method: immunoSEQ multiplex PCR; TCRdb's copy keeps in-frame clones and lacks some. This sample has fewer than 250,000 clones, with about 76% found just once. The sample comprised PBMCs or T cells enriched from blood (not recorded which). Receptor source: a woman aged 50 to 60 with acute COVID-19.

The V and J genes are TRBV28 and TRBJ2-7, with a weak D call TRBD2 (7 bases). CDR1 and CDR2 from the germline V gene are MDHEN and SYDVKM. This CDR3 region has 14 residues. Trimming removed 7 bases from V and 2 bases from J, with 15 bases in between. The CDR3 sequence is CASIPGGGAYEQYF. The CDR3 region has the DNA TGTGCCAGCATCCCTGGAGGGGGGGCCTACGAGCAGTACTTC.

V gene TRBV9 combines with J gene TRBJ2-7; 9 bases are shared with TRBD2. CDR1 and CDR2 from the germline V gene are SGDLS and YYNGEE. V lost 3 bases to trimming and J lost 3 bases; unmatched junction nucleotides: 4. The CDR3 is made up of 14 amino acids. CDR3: CASSASGIYYEQYF. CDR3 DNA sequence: TGTGCCAGCAGCGCTAGCGGGATATACTACGAGCAGTACTTC. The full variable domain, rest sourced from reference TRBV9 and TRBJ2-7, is DSGVTQTPKHLITATGQRVTLRCSPRSGDLSVYWYQQSLDQGLQFLIQYYNGEERAKGNILERFSAQQFPDLHSELNLSSLELGDSALYFCASSASGIYYEQYFGPGTRLTVT.

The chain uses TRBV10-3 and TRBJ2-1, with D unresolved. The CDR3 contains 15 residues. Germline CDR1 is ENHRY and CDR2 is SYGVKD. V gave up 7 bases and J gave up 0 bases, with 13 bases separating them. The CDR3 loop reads CAIKRGVSSYNEQFF. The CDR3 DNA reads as TGTGCCATCAAACGAGGAGTTAGCTCCTACAATGAGCAGTTCTTC.

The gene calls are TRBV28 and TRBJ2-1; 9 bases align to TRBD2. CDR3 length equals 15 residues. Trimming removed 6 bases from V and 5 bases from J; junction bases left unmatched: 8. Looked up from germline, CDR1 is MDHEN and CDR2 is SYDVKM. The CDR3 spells CASSPGTSLDNEQFF. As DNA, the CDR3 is TGTGCCAGCAGCCCCGGGACTAGCCTCGACAATGAGCAGTTCTTC.

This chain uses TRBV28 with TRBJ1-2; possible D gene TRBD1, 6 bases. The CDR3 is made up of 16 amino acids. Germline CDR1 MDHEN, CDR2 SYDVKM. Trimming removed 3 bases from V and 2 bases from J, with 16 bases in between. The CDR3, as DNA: TGTGCCAGCAGTTTGGTCCCCCCAGGGGAAAACTATGGCTACACCTTC. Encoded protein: CASSLVPPGENYGYTF.

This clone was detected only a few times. This chain's CDR3 is CASSALGPQAVANYGYTF. The CDR3 DNA reads as TGTGCCAGTAGTGCTCTAGGGCCACAGGCGGTCGCTAACTATGGCTACACCTTC. The chain is built from TRBV19 and TRBJ1-2; the D gene is possibly TRBD1 (5 bases). The CDR3 is made up of 18 amino acids. Germline V gene data show CDR1 as LNHDA and CDR2 as SQIVND (reference sequence). Trimming pared 5 bases from V and 0 bases from J, leaving 22 bases between. Combining the CDR3 with reference TRBV19 and TRBJ1-2 gives the whole variable domain DGGITQSPKYLFRKEGQNVTLSCEQNLNHDAMYWYRQDPGQGLRLIYYSQIVNDFQKGDIAEGYSVSREKKESFPLTVTSAQKNPTAFYLCASSALGPQAVANYGYTFGSGTRLTVV.

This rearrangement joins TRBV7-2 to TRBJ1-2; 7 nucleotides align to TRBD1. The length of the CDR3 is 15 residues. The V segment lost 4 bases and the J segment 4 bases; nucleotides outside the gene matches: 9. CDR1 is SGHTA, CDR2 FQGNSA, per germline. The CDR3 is CASSSSGTVSYGYTF. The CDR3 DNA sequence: TGTGCCAGCAGCTCGTCCGGGACAGTTTCCTATGGCTACACCTTC.

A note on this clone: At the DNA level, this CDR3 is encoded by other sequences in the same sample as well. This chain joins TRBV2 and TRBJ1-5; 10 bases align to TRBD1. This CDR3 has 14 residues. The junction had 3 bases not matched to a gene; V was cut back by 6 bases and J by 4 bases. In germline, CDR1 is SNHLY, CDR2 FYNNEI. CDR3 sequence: CASRGQGRNQPQHF. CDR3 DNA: TGTGCCAGCAGGGGACAGGGGCGAAATCAGCCCCAGCATTTT.

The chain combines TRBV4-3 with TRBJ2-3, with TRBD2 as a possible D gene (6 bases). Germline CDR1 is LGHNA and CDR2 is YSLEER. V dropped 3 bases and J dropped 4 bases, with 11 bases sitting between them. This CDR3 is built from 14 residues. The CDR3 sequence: CASSQEGRSDTQYF. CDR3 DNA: TGCGCCAGCAGCCAGGAGGGGCGATCAGATACGCAGTATTTT.

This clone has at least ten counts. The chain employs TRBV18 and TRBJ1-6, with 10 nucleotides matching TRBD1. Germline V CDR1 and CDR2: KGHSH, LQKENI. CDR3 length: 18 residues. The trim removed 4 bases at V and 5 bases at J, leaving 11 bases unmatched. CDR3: CASSLSPAGTGDNSPLHF. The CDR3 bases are TGTGCCAGCTCACTCTCTCCCGCCGGGACAGGGGATAATTCACCCCTCCACTTT.

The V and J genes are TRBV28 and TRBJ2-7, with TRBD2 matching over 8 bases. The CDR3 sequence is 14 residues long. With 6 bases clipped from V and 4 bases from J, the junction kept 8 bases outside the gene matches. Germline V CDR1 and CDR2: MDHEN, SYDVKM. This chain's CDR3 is CASRDTGGGYEQYF. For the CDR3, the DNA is TGTGCCAGCAGAGACACCGGGGGGGGTTACGAGCAGTACTTC.

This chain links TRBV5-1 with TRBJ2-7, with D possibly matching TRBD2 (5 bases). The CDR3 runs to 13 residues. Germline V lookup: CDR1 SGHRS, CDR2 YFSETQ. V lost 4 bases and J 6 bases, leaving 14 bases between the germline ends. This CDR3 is CASSKPGGFEQYF. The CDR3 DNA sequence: TGCGCCAGCAGCAAACCGGGCGGGTTCGAGCAGTACTTC.

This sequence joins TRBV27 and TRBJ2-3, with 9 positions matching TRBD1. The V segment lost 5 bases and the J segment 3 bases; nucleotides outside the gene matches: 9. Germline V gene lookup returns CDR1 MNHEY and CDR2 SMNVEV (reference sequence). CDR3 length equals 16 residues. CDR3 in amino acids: CASSTQVTGGTDTQYF. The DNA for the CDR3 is TGTGCCAGCAGTACCCAGGTGACAGGGGGGACAGATACGCAGTATTTT.

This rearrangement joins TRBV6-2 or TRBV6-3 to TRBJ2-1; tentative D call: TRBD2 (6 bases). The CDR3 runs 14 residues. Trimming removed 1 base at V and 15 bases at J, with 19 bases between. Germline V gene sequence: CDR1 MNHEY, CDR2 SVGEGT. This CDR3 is CASSYLGTPVLRFF. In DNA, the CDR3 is TGTGCCAGCAGTTACTTAGGGACTCCTGTACTCCGGTTCTTC.

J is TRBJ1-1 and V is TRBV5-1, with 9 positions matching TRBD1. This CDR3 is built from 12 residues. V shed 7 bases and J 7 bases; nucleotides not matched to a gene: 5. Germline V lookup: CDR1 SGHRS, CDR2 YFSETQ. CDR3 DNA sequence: TGCGCCAGCCGGACAGGGGCGGGTGAAGCTTTCTTT. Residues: CASRTGAGEAFF.

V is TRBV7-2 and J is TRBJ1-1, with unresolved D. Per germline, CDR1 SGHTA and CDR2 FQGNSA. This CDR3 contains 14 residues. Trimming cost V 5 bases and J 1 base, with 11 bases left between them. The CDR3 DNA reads TGTGCCAGCAGCGCCTTTGGCACGAACACTGAAGCTTTCTTT. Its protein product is CASSAFGTNTEAFF.

DNA of the CDR3: TGTGCCACCAGTTTTGGACAGAACTATGGCTACACCTTC. Its translation: CATSFGQNYGYTF. The gene calls are TRBV24-1 and TRBJ1-2; a weak D match, TRBD1 (6 bases). V shed 6 bases and J shed 2 bases, with 9 bases lying between them. There are 13 residues in the CDR3. Germline assignment: CDR1 KGHDR and CDR2 SFDVKD.

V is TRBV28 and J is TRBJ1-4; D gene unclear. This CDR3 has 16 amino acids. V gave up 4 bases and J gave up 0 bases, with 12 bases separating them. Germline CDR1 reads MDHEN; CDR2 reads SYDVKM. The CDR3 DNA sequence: TGTGCCAGCAGTTCCCCCGAGGGAGCAACTAATGAAAAACTGTTTTTT. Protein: CASSSPEGATNEKLFF.

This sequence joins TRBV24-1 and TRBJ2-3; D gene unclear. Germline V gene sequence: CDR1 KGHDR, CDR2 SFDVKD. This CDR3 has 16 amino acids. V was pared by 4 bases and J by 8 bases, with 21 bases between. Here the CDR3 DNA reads TGTGCCACCAGTGACTCCCCGTCCGGCCGCCGGGTTACGCAGTATTTT. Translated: CATSDSPSGRRVTQYF.

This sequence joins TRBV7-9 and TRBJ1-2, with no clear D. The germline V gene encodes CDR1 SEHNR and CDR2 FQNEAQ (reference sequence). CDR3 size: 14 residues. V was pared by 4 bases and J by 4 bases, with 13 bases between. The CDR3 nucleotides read TGTGCCAGCAGCTCAACGACTGACGTCTATGGCTACACCTTC. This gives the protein CASSSTTDVYGYTF.

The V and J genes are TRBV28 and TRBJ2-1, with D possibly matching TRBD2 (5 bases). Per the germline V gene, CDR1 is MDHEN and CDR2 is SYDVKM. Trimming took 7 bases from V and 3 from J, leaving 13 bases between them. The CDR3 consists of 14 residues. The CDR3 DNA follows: TGTGCCAGCAAGCTTCGGGGAGTCTACAATGAGCAGTTCTTC. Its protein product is CASKLRGVYNEQFF.